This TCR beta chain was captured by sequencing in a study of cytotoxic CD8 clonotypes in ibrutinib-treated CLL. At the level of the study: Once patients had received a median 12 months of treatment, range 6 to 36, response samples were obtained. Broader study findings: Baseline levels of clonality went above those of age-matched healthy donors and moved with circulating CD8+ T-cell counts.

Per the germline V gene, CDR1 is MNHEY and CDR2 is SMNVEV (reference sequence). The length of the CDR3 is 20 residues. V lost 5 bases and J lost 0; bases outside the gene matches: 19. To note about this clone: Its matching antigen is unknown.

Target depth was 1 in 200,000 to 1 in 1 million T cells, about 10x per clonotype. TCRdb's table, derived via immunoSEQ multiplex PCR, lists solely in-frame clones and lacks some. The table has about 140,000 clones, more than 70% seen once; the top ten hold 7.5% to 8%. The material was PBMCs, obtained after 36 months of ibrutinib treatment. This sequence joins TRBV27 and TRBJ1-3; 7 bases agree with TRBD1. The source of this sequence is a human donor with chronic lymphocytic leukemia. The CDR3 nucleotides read TGTGCCAGCAGTCCCACGCACAGGGGCGTGCTGGCCGCCTCTGGAAACACCATATATTTT. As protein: CASSPTHRGVLAASGNTIYF.